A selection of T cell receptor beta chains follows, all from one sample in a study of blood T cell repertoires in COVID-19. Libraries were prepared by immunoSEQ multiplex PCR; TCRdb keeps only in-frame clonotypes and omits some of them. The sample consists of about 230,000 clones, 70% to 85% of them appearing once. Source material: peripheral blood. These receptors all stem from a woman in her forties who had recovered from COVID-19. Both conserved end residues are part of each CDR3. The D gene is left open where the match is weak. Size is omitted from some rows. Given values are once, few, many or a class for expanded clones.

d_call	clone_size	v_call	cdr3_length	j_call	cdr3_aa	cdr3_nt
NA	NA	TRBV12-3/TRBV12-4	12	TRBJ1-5	CASSYLGEPQHF	TGTGCCAGCAGTTATCTGGGAGAGCCCCAGCATTTT
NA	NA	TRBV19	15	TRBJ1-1	CASMRGGGDNTEAFF	TGTGCCAGCATGAGGGGAGGCGGCGACAACACTGAAGCTTTCTTT
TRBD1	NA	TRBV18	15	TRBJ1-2	CASSPSGTADYGYTF	TGTGCCAGCTCACCATCCGGGACAGCGGACTATGGCTACACCTTC
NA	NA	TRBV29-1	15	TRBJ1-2	CSVAPLGPAEGGYTF	TGCAGCGTTGCCCCGTTAGGGCCCGCTGAGGGTGGCTACACCTTC
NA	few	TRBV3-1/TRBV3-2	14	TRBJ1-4	CASSQGRGGEKLFF	TGTGCCAGCAGCCAAGGCAGGGGTGGGGAAAAACTGTTTTTT
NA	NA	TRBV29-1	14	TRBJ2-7	CSVRTEGPSYEQYF	TGCAGCGTGAGGACAGAGGGACCCTCCTACGAGCAGTACTTC
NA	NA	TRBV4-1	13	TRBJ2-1	CASSQEGAYEQFF	TGCGCCAGCAGCCAAGAAGGGGCCTATGAGCAGTTCTTC
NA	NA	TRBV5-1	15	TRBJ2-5	CASSLEARDFETQYF	TGCGCCAGCAGCTTGGAGGCCAGGGATTTTGAGACCCAGTACTTC
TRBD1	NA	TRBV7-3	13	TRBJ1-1	CASSFGTDTEAFF	TGTGCCAGCAGCTTTGGGACAGATACTGAGGCTTTCTTT
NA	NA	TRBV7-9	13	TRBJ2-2	CASSYTSSGELFF	TGTGCCAGCAGCTACACTAGTTCCGGGGAGCTGTTTTTT
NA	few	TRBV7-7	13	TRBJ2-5	CASSLPYQETQYF	TGTGCTAGCAGCTTACCGTACCAAGAGACCCAGTACTTC
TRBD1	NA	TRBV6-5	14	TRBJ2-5	CASSRTGTGETQYF	TGTGCCAGCAGCAGGACAGGGACCGGGGAGACCCAGTACTTC
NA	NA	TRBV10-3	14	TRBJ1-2	CAISESSPNYGYTF	TGTGCCATCAGTGAGTCGTCCCCGAACTATGGCTACACCTTC
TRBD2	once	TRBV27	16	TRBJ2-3	CASSTPAGAGTDTQYF	TGTGCCAGCAGTACCCCAGCGGGGGCCGGCACAGATACGCAGTATTTT
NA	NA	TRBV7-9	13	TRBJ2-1	CASSRTGNDEQFF	TGTGCCAGCAGCCGTACAGGGAACGATGAGCAGTTCTTC
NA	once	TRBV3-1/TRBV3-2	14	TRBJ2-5	CASSGAALRETQYF	TGTGCCAGCAGCGGGGCTGCTCTGAGGGAGACCCAGTACTTC
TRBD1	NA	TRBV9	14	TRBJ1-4	CASSVVGDSEKLFF	TGTGCCAGCAGCGTTGTGGGGGACAGCGAAAAACTGTTTTTT
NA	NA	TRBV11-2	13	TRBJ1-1	CASSFGQRFEAFF	TGTGCCAGCAGCTTCGGACAGCGGTTTGAAGCTTTCTTT
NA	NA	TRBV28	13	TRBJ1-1	CASSAIRGAEAFF	TGTGCCAGCAGTGCCATCCGGGGGGCTGAAGCTTTCTTT
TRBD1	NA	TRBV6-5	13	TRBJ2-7	CASSRTGGDEQYF	TGTGCCAGCAGTCGGACAGGTGGGGACGAGCAGTACTTC
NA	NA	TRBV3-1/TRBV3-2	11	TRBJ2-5	CASSLRETQYF	TGTGCCAGCAGCCTTCGAGAGACCCAGTACTTC
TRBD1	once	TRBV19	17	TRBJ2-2	CASSPPPGTGYTGELFF	TGTGCCAGTAGTCCTCCGCCCGGGACAGGGTACACCGGGGAGCTGTTTTTT
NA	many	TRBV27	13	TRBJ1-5	CASGPNSNQPQHF	TGTGCCTCTGGCCCCAATAGCAATCAGCCCCAGCATTTT
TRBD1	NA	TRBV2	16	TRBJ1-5	CASRSIGSSDRGAQHF	TGTGCCAGCAGATCCATAGGATCTTCTGACAGGGGGGCCCAGCATTTT
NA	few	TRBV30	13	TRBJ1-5	CAWSRGADQPQHF	TGTGCCTGGAGTCGGGGGGCCGATCAGCCCCAGCATTTT
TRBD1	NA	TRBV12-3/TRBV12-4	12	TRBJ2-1	CASSRQGAEQFF	TGTGCCAGCAGTCGACAGGGTGCTGAGCAGTTCTTC
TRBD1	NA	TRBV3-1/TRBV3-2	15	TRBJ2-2	CASSQPGGFPGELFF	TGTGCCAGCAGCCAACCAGGGGGCTTTCCCGGGGAGCTGTTTTTT
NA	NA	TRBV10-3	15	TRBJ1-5	CAISDSEADAQPQHF	TGTGCCATCAGTGATTCCGAGGCAGATGCTCAGCCCCAGCATTTT
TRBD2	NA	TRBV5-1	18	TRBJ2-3	CASSFNAWSSGGTDTQYF	TGCGCCAGCAGCTTCAATGCCTGGTCTAGCGGGGGCACAGATACGCAGTATTTT
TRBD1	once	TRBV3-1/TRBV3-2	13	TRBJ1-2	CASSQQGAYGYTF	TGTGCCAGCAGCCAACAGGGGGCCTACGGCTACACCTTC
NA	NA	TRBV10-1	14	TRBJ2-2	CASRTGQNTGELFF	TGCGCCAGCAGAACCGGACAGAACACCGGGGAGCTGTTTTTT
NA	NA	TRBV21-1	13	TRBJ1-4	CTARLVLNEKLFF	TGTACTGCCCGATTAGTACTTAATGAAAAACTGTTTTTT
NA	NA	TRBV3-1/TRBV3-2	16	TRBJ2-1	CASSQAGQTTLNGQFF	TGTGCCAGCAGCCAGGCCGGACAGACAACATTAAACGGCCAGTTCTTC